One and the same sample provided the 3 T cell receptor beta chains below, sequenced in a study of cytomegalovirus exposure and HLA in healthy donors. The PCR made use of 60 Vbeta and 13 Jbeta primers. TCRdb's copy holds only in-frame clones and misses some; the assay was immunoSEQ multiplex PCR. The sample lists 150,000 to 200,000 clones, about nine tenths occurring once. Specimen: PBMCs. These receptors all come from a boy between 2 and 10 years old in good health and CMV-seronegative.

J is TRBJ2-3 and V is TRBV7-9; 9 nucleotides agree with TRBD1. The ends lost 5 bases at V and 1 base at J; junction bases unmatched: 4. The CDR3 length is 15 residues. Germline lookup yields CDR1 SEHNR and CDR2 FQNEAQ (reference sequence). CDR3: CASSPRDRGTDTQYF. The CDR3 DNA reads as TGTGCCAGCAGCCCCCGGGACAGGGGCACAGATACGCAGTATTTT.

The V and J genes are TRBV6-5 and TRBJ1-1; D is undetermined. V lost 2 bases to trimming and J lost 1 base, with 8 bases between them. Germline V gives CDR1 MNHEY, CDR2 SVGAGI. This CDR3 is built from 14 residues. This CDR3 reads CASSYETGNTEAFF. The CDR3 DNA follows: TGTGCCAGCAGTTACGAGACGGGGAACACTGAAGCTTTCTTT.

The chain combines TRBV29-1 with TRBJ2-7; 8 bases map to TRBD2. CDR1 and CDR2 from the germline V gene are SQVTM and ANQGSEA. The CDR3 is 13 residues long. The junction had 5 bases not matched to a gene; V was cut back by 4 bases and J by 3 bases. As DNA, the CDR3 is TGCAGCGTTGGAGCGGGAGTAGACTACGAGCAGTACTTC. Protein product: CSVGAGVDYEQYF.